The sequence of this T cell receptor (beta chain) was determined in a study of T cell responses to AZD1222 COVID-19 vaccine. Notes on the study in general: Unmutated regions of variants are reportedly targeted by nearly half of spike-specific TCRs. Across spike, vaccine-associated CD4 TCRs were found, dominant at 160-218 and 743-854.

This table comes from immunoSEQ multiplex PCR, and its TCRdb copy is limited to in-frame clones, with some not included. The sample includes 100,000 to 120,000 clones, more than 75% of them seen just once. Comment on this clone: The antigen is undetermined.

The material sequenced was peripheral blood, taken on day 0 of AZD1222 vaccination. This TCR was sampled from an adult in good health.

The CDR3 DNA reads as TGTGCCAGCACTGGGGGTAATCGCAATCAGCCCCAGCATTTT. Protein product: CASTGGNRNQPQHF. The chain uses TRBV2 and TRBJ1-5; tentatively, D is TRBD1 (5 bases). V was shortened by 7 bases and J by 2 bases, with 12 bases between the two germline ends. CDR3 length: 14 amino acids. The germline V gene has CDR1 SNHLY and CDR2 FYNNEI.